The clone carrying this TCR beta chain has a count of ten or more. Its matching antigen is unknown. This record belongs to a study of blood T cells in healthy people across ages. General observations from the study: Per-million-T-cell TCR beta diversity fell roughly linearly with age.

Together with a sample-barcoded 5' primer, a J-beta primer mix was included in a second PCR lasting about 6 to 12 cycles. Each of the cDNA molecules was tagged by a template-switch adaptor with 12 random nucleotides. TCRdb processed the 5' RACE reads anew with MiXCR; each CDR3 protein has one entry. The table has approximately 900,000 distinct CDR3 sequences, 48% seen once. The CDR3 has 14 amino acids. The V and J ends lost 0 bases and 6 bases respectively, with 10 bases between them. CDR1 and CDR2 from the germline V gene are LGHDT and YNNKEL (reference sequence). Healthy Caucasian individuals from Russia aged about 6 to 90 served as donors. Per-sample PBMC isolation yielded at least 7 million cells.

Sequenced: blood. V is TRBV3-1 and J is TRBJ2-3; D ambiguous. This receptor was taken from a young man in good health. The CDR3: CASSQDRFSDTQYF. The DNA of the CDR3 is TGTGCCAGCAGCCAAGATAGGTTCAGCGATACGCAGTATTTT.